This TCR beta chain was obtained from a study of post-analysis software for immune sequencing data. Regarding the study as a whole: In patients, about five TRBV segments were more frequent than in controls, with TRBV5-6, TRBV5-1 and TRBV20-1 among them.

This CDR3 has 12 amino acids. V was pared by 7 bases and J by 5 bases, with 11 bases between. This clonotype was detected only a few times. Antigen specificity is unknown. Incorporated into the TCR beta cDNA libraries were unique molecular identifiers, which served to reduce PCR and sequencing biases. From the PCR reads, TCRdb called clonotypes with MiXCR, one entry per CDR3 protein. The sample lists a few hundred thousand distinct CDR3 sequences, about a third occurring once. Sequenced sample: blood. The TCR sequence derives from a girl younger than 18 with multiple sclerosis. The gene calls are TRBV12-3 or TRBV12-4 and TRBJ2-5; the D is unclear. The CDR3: CASTRYEETQYF. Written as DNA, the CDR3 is TGTGCCAGCACCCGCTACGAGGAGACCCAGTACTTC.